This TCR beta chain emerged from a study of vaccination and CD4 T cells after COVID-19. Overall study: Convalescent donors were composed of six males and four females, of whom two were Hispanic. General observations from the study: The rise in median SARS-CoV-2-reactive clonotypes, from approximately 21 to 40, was not significant. This study had few convalescent patients and no early post-infection samples.

TCRdb passed the PCR reads through MiXCR, listing each CDR3 protein once. The data contain some 18,000 distinct CDR3 sequences, 60% to 80% of them singletons. Notes on this clonotype: The antigen remains unidentified.

The CDR3 loop spans 16 amino acids. Germline V CDR1 and CDR2: ENHRY, SYGVKD. Trimming removed 6 bases from V and 6 bases from J; junction bases left unmatched: 14. The rearrangement uses TRBV10-3 and TRBJ2-3, with TRBD2 matching over 8 bases. This TCR came from a human donor who had recovered from COVID-19. The sequencing here drew on CD4+ T cells from blood, taken before SARS-CoV-2 vaccination. DNA for the CDR3: TGTGCCATCAGGACCGGGACTAGGGCCCCCGGGGATACGCAGTATTTT. Its translation: CAIRTGTRAPGDTQYF.